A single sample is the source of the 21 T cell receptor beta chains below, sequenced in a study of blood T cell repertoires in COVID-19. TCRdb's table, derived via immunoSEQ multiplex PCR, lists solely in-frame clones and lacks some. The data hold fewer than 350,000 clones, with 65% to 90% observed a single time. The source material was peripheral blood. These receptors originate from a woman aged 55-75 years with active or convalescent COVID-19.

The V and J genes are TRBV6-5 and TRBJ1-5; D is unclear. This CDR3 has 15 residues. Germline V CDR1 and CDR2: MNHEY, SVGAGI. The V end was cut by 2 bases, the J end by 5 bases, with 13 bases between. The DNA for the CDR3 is TGTGCCAGCAGTTACCTGGCAGGAGGAGATCAGCCCCAGCATTTT. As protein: CASSYLAGGDQPQHF.

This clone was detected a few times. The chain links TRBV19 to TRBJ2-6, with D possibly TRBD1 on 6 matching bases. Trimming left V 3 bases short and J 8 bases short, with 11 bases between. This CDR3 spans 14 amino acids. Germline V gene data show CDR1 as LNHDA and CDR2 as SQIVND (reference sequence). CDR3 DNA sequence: TGTGCCAGTAGTATTGCCGGGACAACCAACGTCCTGACTTTC. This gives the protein CASSIAGTTNVLTF.

CDR3 bases: TGCGCCAGCAGCCTTTTTAGGACAGGGAACTCCTACGAGCAGTACTTC. Protein: CASSLFRTGNSYEQYF. This chain links TRBV4-3 with TRBJ2-7; 8 bases align to TRBD1. V shed 4 bases and J 0 bases; nucleotides not matched to a gene: 8. The CDR3 contains 16 residues. Germline V gene data show CDR1 as LGHNA and CDR2 as YSLEER.

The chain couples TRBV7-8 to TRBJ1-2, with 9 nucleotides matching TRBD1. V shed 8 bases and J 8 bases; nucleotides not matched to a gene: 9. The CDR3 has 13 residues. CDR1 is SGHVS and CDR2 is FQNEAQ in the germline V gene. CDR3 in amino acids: CASGRDRVSGYTF. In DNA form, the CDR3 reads TGTGCCAGCGGCCGGGACAGGGTAAGCGGCTACACCTTC.

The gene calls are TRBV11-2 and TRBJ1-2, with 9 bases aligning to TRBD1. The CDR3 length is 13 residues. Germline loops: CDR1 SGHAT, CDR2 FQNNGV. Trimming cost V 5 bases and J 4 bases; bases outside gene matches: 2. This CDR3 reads CASSAQGAYGYTF. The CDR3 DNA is TGTGCCAGCAGCGCACAGGGGGCCTATGGCTACACCTTC.

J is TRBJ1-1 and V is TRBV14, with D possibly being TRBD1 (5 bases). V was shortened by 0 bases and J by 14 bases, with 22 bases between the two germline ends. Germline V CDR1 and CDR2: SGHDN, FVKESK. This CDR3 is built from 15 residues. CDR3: CASSQDGRGRRVEFF. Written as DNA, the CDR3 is TGTGCCAGCAGCCAAGATGGACGGGGGAGGAGGGTAGAGTTCTTT.

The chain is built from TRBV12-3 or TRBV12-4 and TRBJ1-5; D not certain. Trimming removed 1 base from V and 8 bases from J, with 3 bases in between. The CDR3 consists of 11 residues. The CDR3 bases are TGTGCCAGCAGTTTAGGTAAGCCCCAGCATTTT. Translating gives CASSLGKPQHF.

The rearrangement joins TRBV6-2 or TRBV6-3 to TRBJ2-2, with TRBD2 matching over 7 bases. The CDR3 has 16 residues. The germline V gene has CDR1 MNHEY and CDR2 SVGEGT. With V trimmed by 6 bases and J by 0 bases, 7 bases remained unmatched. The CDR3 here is CASSLRLAPNTGELFF. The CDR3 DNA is TGTGCCAGCAGCCTTCGACTAGCCCCGAACACCGGGGAGCTGTTTTTT.

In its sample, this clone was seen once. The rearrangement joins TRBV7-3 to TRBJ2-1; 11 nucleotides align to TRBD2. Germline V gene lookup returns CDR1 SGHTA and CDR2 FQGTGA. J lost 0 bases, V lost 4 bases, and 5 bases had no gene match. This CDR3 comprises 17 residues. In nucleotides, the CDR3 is TGTGCCAGCAGCTCCGTAGCGGGGGGGAGCTCCTACAATGAGCAGTTCTTC. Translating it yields CASSSVAGGSSYNEQFF.

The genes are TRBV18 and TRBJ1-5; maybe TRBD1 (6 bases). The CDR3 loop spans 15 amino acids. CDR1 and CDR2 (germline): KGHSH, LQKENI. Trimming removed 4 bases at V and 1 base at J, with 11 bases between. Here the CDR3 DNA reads TGTGCCAGCTCACGGGTTACAGGGAGCAATCAGCCCCAGCATTTT. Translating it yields CASSRVTGSNQPQHF.

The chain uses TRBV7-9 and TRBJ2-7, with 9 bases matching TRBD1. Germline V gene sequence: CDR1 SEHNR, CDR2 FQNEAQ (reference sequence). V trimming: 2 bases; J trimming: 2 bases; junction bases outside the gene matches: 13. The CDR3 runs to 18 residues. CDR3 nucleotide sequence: TGTGCCAGCAGCTTACCCACAGGGGGCGGACAGCCGACCTACGAGCAGTACTTC. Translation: CASSLPTGGGQPTYEQYF.

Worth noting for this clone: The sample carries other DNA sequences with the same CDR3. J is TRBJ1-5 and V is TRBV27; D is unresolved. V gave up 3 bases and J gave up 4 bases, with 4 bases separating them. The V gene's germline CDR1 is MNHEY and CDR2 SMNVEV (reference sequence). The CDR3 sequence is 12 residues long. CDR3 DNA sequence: TGTGCCAGCAGTTTCCCAAATCAGCCCCAGCATTTT. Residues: CASSFPNQPQHF.

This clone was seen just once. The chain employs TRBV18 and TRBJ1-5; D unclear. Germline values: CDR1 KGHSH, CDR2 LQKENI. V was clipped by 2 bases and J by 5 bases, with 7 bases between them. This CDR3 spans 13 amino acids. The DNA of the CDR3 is TGTGCCAGCTCACCAATGCGGGATCAGCCCCAGCATTTT. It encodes CASSPMRDQPQHF.

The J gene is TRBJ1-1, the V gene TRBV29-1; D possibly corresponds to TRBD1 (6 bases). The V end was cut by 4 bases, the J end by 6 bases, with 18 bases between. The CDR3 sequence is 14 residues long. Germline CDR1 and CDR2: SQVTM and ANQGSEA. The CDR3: CSVGVQGWSAEAFF. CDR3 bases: TGCAGCGTTGGAGTTCAGGGGTGGAGCGCTGAAGCTTTCTTT.

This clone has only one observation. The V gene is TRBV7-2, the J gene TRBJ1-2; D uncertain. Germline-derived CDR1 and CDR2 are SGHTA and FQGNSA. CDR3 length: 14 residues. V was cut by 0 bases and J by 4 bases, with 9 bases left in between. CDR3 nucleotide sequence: TGTGCCAGCAGCTTAGCGGAGGGAAGCTATGGCTACACCTTC. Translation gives CASSLAEGSYGYTF.

CDR3 residues: CASSEVQGWGPGTDTQYF. In nucleotides, the CDR3 is TGCGCCAGCAGTGAGGTTCAAGGGTGGGGGCCGGGCACAGATACGCAGTATTTT. The chain employs TRBV10-2 and TRBJ2-3; a weak D match, TRBD1 (6 bases). Trimming cost V 2 bases and J 1 base, with 19 bases left between them. The length of the CDR3 is 18 residues. Germline CDR1 is WSHSY and CDR2 is SAAADI.

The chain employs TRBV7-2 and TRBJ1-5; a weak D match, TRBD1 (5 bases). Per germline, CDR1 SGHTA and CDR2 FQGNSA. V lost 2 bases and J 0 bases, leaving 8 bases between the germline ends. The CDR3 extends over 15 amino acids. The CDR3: CASSLQGFSNQPQHF. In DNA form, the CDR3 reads TGTGCCAGCAGCTTACAGGGTTTTAGCAATCAGCCCCAGCATTTT.

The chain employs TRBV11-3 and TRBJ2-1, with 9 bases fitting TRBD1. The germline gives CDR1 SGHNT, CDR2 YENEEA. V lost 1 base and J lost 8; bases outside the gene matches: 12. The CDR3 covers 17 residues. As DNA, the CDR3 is TGTGCCAGCAGCTTAGTTTCCGGGACAGGGAATGGCGATGAGCAGTTCTTC. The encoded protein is CASSLVSGTGNGDEQFF.

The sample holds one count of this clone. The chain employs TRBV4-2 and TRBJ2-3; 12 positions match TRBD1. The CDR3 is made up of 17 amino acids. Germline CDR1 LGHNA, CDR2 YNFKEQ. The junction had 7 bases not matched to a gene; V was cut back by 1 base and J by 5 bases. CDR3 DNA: TGTGCCAGCAGCCAAGCTGGGACAGGGGGCTTTGTAGATACGCAGTATTTT. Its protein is CASSQAGTGGFVDTQYF.

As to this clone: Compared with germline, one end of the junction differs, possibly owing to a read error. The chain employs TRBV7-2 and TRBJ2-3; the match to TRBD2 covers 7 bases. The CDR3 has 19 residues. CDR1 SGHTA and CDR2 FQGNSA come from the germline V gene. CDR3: CANSLVPAGRATGTDTQYF. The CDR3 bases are TGTGCCAACAGCTTAGTCCCTGCAGGGAGGGCTACGGGCACAGATACGCAGTATTTT.

CDR3 sequence: CSASHGHLNTEAFF. CDR3 nucleotide sequence: TGCAGTGCTAGTCACGGACACTTGAACACTGAAGCTTTCTTT. The V call is TRBV20-1, the J call TRBJ1-1, with a weak D call TRBD1 (5 bases). V was pared by 3 bases and J by 0 bases, with 11 bases between. The CDR3 is 14 amino acids. Germline V gene data show CDR1 as DFQATT and CDR2 as SNEGSKA (reference sequence).